This T cell receptor (beta chain) was identified in a study of blood T cell repertoires in COVID-19. The wider study: The cDNA or gDNA used as material had been derived from T cells, B-cell-depleted T cells, or PBMCs.

Authors' data handling: Nucleated cell number was recorded as an estimate derived from reference gene primer amplification. The table came from immunoSEQ multiplex PCR; TCRdb's copy has only in-frame clones and leaves some out. V, J and clone size derive from that table, while D and trimming were established from the DNA sequence. The sample lists tens of thousands of clones; 82% were seen once. The CDR3 covers 13 residues. Trimming cost V 11 bases and J 1 base, with 14 bases left between them. Germline assignment: CDR1 MDHEN and CDR2 SYDVKM. The sequencing input was peripheral blood. The rearrangement joins TRBV28 to TRBJ1-1; maybe TRBD1 (5 bases). This clonotype was obtained from a woman aged 55-69 years with acute or convalescent COVID-19. CDR3 amino acids: CASLTTANTEAFF. In DNA form, the CDR3 reads TGTGCCTCCCTTACGACAGCGAACACTGAAGCTTTCTTT.